This T cell receptor beta chain was sequenced during a study of vaccination effects on CD4 cells after COVID-19. Here immunoSEQ multiplex PCR was the method, and the copy in TCRdb shows in-frame clones only, minus some. The sample shows 35,000 to 45,000 clones, over 60% of them seen only once. On this clone itself: The antigen is undetermined.

Having been cultured for about ten days, the cells underwent CD4+ T cell isolation. Their SARS-CoV-2 infection, verified by PCR, occurred between March and December 2020. The cohort was immunized with two doses of either the BNT162b2 or mRNA-1273 vaccine. This CDR3 contains 14 residues. After removal of 3 bases from V and 7 bases from J, the junction contained 6 bases not matched to a gene. CDR1 SGDLS and CDR2 YYNGEE come from the germline V gene. The TCR sequence derives from a human donor who had a prior SARS-CoV-2 infection. The chain has TRBV9 and TRBJ2-2; 7 nucleotides align to TRBD1. This specimen was CD4+ T cells from PBMCs cultured without peptide, taken after COVID-19 vaccination. The CDR3 loop reads CASSADRVGGELFF. The CDR3 coding sequence is TGTGCCAGCAGCGCCGACAGGGTTGGCGGGGAGCTGTTTTTT.